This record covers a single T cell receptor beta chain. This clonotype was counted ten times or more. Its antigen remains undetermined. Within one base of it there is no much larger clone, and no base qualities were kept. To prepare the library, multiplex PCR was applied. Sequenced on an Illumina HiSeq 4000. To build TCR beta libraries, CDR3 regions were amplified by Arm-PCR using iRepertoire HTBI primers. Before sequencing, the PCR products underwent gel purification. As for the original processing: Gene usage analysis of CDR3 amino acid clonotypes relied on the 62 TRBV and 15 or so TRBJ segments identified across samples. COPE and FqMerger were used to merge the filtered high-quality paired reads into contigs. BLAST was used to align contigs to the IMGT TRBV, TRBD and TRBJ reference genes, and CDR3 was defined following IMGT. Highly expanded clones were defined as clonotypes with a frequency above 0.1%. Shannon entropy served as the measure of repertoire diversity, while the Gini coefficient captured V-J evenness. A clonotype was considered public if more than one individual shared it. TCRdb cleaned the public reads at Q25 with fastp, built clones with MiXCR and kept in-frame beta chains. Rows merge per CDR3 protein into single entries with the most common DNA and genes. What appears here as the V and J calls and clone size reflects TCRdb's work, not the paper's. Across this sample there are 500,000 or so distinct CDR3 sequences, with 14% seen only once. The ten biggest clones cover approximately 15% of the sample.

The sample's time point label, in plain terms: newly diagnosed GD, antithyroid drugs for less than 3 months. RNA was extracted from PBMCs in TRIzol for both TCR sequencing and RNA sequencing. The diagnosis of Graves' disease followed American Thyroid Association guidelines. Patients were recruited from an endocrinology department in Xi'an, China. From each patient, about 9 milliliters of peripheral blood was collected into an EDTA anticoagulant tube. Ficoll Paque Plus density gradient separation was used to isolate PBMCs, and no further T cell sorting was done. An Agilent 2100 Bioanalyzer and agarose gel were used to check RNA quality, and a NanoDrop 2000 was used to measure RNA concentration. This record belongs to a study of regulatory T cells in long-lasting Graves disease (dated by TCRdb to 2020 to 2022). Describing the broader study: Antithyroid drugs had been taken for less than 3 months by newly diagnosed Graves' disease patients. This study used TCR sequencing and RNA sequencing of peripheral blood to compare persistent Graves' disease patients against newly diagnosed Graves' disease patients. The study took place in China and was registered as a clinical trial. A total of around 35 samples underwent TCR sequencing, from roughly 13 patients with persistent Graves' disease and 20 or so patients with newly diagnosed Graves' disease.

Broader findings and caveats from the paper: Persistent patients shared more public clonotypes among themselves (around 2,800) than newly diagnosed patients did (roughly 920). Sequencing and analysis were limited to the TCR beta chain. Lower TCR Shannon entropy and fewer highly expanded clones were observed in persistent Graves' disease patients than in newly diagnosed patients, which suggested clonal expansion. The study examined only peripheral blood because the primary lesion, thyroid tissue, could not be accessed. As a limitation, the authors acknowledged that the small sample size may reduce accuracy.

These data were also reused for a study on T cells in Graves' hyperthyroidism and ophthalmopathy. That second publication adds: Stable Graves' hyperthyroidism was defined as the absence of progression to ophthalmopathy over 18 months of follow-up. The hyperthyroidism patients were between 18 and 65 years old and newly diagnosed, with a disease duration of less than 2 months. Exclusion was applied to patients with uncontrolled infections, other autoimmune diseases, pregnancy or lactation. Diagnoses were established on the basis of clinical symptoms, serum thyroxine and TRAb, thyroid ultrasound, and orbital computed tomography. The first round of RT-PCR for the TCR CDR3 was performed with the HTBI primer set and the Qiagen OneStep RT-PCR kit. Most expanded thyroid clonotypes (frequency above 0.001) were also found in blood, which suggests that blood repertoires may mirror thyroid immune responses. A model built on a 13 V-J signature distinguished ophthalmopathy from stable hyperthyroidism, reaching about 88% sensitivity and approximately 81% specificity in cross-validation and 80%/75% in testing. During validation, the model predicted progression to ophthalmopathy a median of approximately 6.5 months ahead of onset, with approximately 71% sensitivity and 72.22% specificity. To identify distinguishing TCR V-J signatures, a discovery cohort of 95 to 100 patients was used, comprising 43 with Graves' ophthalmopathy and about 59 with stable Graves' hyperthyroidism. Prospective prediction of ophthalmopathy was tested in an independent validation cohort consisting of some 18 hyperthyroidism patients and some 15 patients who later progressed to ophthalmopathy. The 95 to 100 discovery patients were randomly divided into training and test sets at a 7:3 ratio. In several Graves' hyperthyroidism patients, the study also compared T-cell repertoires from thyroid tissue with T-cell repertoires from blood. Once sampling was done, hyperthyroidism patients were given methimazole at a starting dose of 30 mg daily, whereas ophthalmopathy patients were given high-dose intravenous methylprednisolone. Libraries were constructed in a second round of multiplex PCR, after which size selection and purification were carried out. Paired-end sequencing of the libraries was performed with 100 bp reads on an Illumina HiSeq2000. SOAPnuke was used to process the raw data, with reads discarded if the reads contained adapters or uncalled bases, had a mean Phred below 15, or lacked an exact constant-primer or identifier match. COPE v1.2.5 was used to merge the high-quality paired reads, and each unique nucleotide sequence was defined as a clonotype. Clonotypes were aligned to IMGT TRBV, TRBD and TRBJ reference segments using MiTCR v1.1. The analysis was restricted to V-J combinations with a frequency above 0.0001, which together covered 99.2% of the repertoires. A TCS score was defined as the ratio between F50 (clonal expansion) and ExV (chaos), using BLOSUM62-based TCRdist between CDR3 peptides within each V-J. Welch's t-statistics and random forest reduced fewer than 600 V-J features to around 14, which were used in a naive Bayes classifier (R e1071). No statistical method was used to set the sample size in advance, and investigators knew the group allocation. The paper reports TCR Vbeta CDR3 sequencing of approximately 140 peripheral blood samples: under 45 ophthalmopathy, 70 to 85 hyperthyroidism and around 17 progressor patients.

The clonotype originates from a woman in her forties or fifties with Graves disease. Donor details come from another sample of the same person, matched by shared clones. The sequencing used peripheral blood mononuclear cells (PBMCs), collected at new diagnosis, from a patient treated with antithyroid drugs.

The DNA is TGTGCCTGGAGTGGGACATCAGATACGCAGTATTTT. This sequence encodes CAWSGTSDTQYF. The rearranged segments are TRBV30 and TRBJ2-3, and TRBD1 may be the D gene, going by 5 matching bases. Trimming at the junction amounts to 1 base on V and 4 bases on J, and the germline ends lie 6 bases apart. Looking up the germline V gene (reference sequence) yields CDR1 GTSNPN and CDR2 SVGIG. The CDR3, from cysteine to phenylalanine, totals 12 residues. The read is trimmed to its CDR3 DNA, 36 bases read in frame from base 1.